This TCR beta chain appears in the sequencing data of a study of breast tumors, draining lymph nodes, adjacent tissues. This clonotype has only a few counts. TCRdb re-analysed the multiplex PCR reads in MiXCR, keeping a single row per CDR3 protein. The repertoire holds approximately 150,000 distinct CDR3 sequences, 32% seen once, with about 2.5% in the top ten. CDR1 and CDR2 from the germline V gene are LNHDA and SQIVND (reference sequence). This CDR3 spans 16 amino acids. Trimming left V 5 bases short and J 2 bases short, with 18 bases between. Axillary draining lymph nodes of breast cancer patients supplied the node samples.

The chain is built from TRBV19 and TRBJ1-1; TRBD1 is a possible D gene (5 bases). The specimen sequenced was axillary lymph node tissue. This sequence was found in a female donor with breast cancer. Some clones in this sample may be carry-over from other donors' samples. CDR3 region: CASSQSIGALNTEAFF. In DNA form, the CDR3 reads TGTGCCAGTAGTCAAAGTATTGGGGCTCTAAACACTGAAGCTTTCTTT.